These 24 T cell receptor beta chains were all obtained from the same sample, sequenced in a study of Graves' ophthalmopathy and Graves' hyperthyroidism. The sequenced template was RNA, covering the TCR beta CDR3 region. The first round was an RT-PCR with HTBI primers, and the second round was a multiplex PCR. TCRdb fed the multiplex PCR reads into MiXCR, producing one record per CDR3 protein. The sample lists about 550,000 distinct CDR3 sequences, 39% occurring once. Source material: peripheral blood or thyroid tissue (not recorded which). The receptors shown here come from an adult man with Graves' hyperthyroidism.

This clonotype was seen repeatedly, ten times or more. The chain couples TRBV7-9 to TRBJ1-6; tentative D call: TRBD1 (5 bases). The V and J ends lost 6 bases and 7 bases respectively, with 16 bases between them. In germline, CDR1 is SEHNR, CDR2 FQNEAQ (reference sequence). The CDR3 has 15 amino acids. This CDR3 is CASRAGGFGNSPLHF. The DNA for the CDR3 is TGTGCCAGCAGAGCTGGGGGGTTCGGCAATTCACCCCTCCACTTT.

The sample holds many counts of this clonotype. The CDR3 DNA is TGTGCCAGCAGCTTGGGGCAGGGAGCTGGAAACACCATATATTTT. This codes for CASSLGQGAGNTIYF. The chain couples TRBV5-6 to TRBJ1-3, with D possibly TRBD1 on 5 matching bases. The germline V gene has CDR1 SGHDT and CDR2 YYEEEE. V gave up 0 bases and J gave up 2 bases, with 9 bases separating them. The CDR3 runs to 15 residues.

The rearrangement joins TRBV10-3 to TRBJ2-5; D perhaps matches TRBD2 (6 bases). Germline assignment: CDR1 ENHRY and CDR2 SYGVKD. The CDR3 has 15 amino acids. V lost 10 bases and J lost 5, with 23 bases in between. Here the CDR3 DNA reads TGTGCCACCACACCAGGATTACTAGCCCGGGAGACCCAGTACTTC. As protein: CATTPGLLARETQYF.

This clonotype was found many times. V is TRBV29-1 and J is TRBJ2-7; possibly TRBD1 for D (6 bases). The CDR3 consists of 15 residues. V dropped 3 bases and J dropped 8 bases, with 23 bases sitting between them. Germline CDR1 SQVTM, CDR2 ANQGSEA. The CDR3 region is CSVELTGTRAPQQYF. The CDR3, as DNA: TGCAGCGTTGAGCTTACCGGGACACGCGCCCCTCAGCAGTACTTC.

This sequence joins TRBV29-1 and TRBJ1-2; TRBD1 agrees at 9 bases. This CDR3 spans 14 amino acids. Germline assignment: CDR1 SQVTM and CDR2 ANQGSEA. Germline trimming cut 3 bases from V and 2 bases from J; bases unmatched to any gene: 4. CDR3 sequence reads: CSVEDRGRNYGYTF. CDR3 in DNA: TGCAGCGTTGAGGACAGGGGCAGAAACTATGGCTACACCTTC.

Concerning this clonotype: Without the conserved terminal phenylalanine or tryptophan, this CDR3 likely stems from a read error. The chain carries TRBV24-1 and TRBJ1-2; D remains ambiguous. V was trimmed by 7 bases and J by 4 bases, leaving 12 bases between them. CDR1 and CDR2 from the germline V gene are KGHDR and SFDVKD. CDR3 length equals 13 residues. CDR3 sequence (DNA): TGTGCCACCAGCGTTGATGGGAGCTATGGCTACACCTCC. Its protein product is CATSVDGSYGYTS.

This clonotype was found many times. The J gene is TRBJ1-1, the V gene TRBV7-6, with D tentatively TRBD1 (5 bases). The CDR3 length is 16 residues. The germline V and J ends were trimmed by 7 bases and 0 bases, with 18 bases remaining between them. CDR1 is SGHVS and CDR2 is FNYEAQ in the germline V gene. The CDR3 region is CASITGKVLMNTEAFF. As DNA, the CDR3 is TGTGCCAGCATCACAGGAAAGGTGTTAATGAACACTGAAGCTTTCTTT. Complete variable domain (other parts from reference TRBV7-6 and TRBJ1-1): GAGVSQSPRYKVTKRGQDVALRCDPISGHVSLYWYRQALGQGPEFLTYFNYEAQQDKSGLPNDRFSAERPEGSISTLTIQRTEQRDSAMYRCASITGKVLMNTEAFFGQGTRLTVV.

This chain connects TRBV19 to TRBJ2-2; unclear D gene. Germline CDR1 and CDR2: LNHDA and SQIVND (reference sequence). Trimming removed 0 bases at V and 8 bases at J, with 1 base between. The CDR3 covers 11 residues. CDR3 sequence (DNA): TGTGCCAGTAGTATAGAAGGGGAGCTGTTTTTT. Protein product: CASSIEGELFF.

At least ten counts were recorded for this clonotype. The chain uses TRBV6-2 or TRBV6-3 and TRBJ2-7; D possibly corresponds to TRBD1 (5 bases). Germline V CDR1 and CDR2: MNHEY, SVGEGT. The CDR3 consists of 17 residues. Trimming cost V 0 bases and J 0 bases, with 15 bases left between them. The CDR3 is CASSYSMLRGSSYEQYF. The CDR3 DNA reads TGTGCCAGCAGTTACTCGATGCTTAGGGGATCCTCCTACGAGCAGTACTTC.

This clonotype showed up many times. CDR3 nucleotides: TGTGCCAGCAGTTTAGCGACGTTGCTAGGGACACCAAAAGAGACCCAGTACTTC. Its protein is CASSLATLLGTPKETQYF. This chain uses TRBV12-3 or TRBV12-4 with TRBJ2-5, with D perhaps TRBD1 (6 bases). V lost 0 bases, J lost 3 bases, and 20 bases lay in between. The CDR3 loop spans 18 amino acids.

Comments on this clonotype: Without the conserved terminal phenylalanine or tryptophan, this CDR3 likely stems from a read error. The gene calls are TRBV4-1 and TRBJ1-5; D gene uncertain. This CDR3 is 15 amino acids long. V was clipped by 0 bases and J by 0 bases, with 6 bases between them. Germline CDR1 and CDR2: MGHRA and YSYEKL. CDR3 loop: CASSQDHNSNQPQHL. The CDR3 DNA reads TGCGCCAGCAGCCAAGACCACAATAGCAATCAGCCCCAGCATCTT.

This clonotype was seen repeatedly, ten times or more. This chain links TRBV7-9 with TRBJ1-4; D possibly corresponds to TRBD1 (6 bases). The CDR3 loop spans 14 amino acids. The V end was cut by 5 bases, the J end by 8 bases, with 15 bases between. The germline V gene encodes CDR1 SEHNR and CDR2 FQNEAQ (reference sequence). In DNA, the CDR3 is TGTGCCAGCAGCCCACTACAGGGATCGGAAAAACTGTTTTTT. Its protein is CASSPLQGSEKLFF.

Ten or more counts support this clonotype. The V call is TRBV3-1, the J call TRBJ1-2; maybe TRBD1 (5 bases). Trimming removed 0 bases at V and 7 bases at J, with 18 bases between. From germline, CDR1 is LGHDT and CDR2 YNNKEL (reference sequence). The CDR3 runs to 16 residues. The CDR3 reads CASSQEGAGLQVGYTF. In DNA, the CDR3 is TGTGCCAGCAGCCAAGAAGGCGCAGGGCTTCAAGTTGGCTACACCTTC. The variable domain in full, with the rest retrieved from reference TRBV3-1 and TRBJ1-2, is DTAVSQTPKYLVTQMGNDKSIKCEQNLGHDTMYWYKQDSKKFLKIMFSYNNKELIINETVPNRFSPKSPDKAHLNLHINSLELGDSAVYFCASSQEGAGLQVGYTFGSGTRLTVV.

This rearrangement joins TRBV9 to TRBJ2-2; TRBD1 is a possible D gene (6 bases). The CDR3 sequence is 15 residues long. V lost 4 bases and J lost 9, with 19 bases in between. Germline assignment: CDR1 SGDLS and CDR2 YYNGEE. Written as DNA, the CDR3 is TGTGCCAGCAGCCCTAATCCCCGGACAGATTGGGAGCTGTTTTTT. This translates into CASSPNPRTDWELFF.

The genes are TRBV10-3 and TRBJ1-2, with a possible D match to TRBD1 (6 bases). The CDR3 totals 14 residues. Trimming took 4 bases from V and 2 from J, leaving 11 bases between them. In germline, CDR1 is ENHRY, CDR2 SYGVKD. This CDR3 is CAISATDRNYGYTF. The CDR3, as DNA: TGTGCCATCAGTGCTACGGACAGAAACTATGGCTACACCTTC.

This clonotype was detected many times. This rearrangement joins TRBV20-1 to TRBJ1-1, with 9 bases fitting TRBD1. Trimming cost V 5 bases and J 0 bases; bases outside gene matches: 10. Germline CDR1 DFQATT, CDR2 SNEGSKA (reference sequence). The CDR3 has 16 amino acids. The CDR3 protein is CSARPGQGDMNTEAFF. CDR3 nucleotide sequence: TGCAGTGCTCGTCCGGGACAGGGTGACATGAACACTGAAGCTTTCTTT.

A single count supports this clonotype. The J gene is TRBJ1-2, the V gene TRBV9; TRBD1 is a possible D gene (6 bases). Germline V gene data show CDR1 as SGDLS and CDR2 as YYNGEE. Trimming left V 1 base short and J 12 bases short, with 22 bases between. This CDR3 contains 15 residues. The chain's CDR3 is CASSVSVGQNSGNTF. The CDR3 nucleotides read TGTGCCAGCAGCGTAAGCGTAGGACAGAACTCTGGAAACACCTTC. Full variable domain (rest looked up from reference TRBV9 and TRBJ1-2): DSGVTQTPKHLITATGQRVTLRCSPRSGDLSVYWYQQSLDQGLQFLIQYYNGEERAKGNILERFSAQQFPDLHSELNLSSLELGDSALYFCASSVSVGQNSGNTFGSGTRLTVV.

This clonotype was observed a few times. The chain joins TRBV12-3 or TRBV12-4 to TRBJ1-4; D is uncertain. Trimming cost V 6 bases and J 3 bases, with 17 bases left between them. The CDR3 loop spans 16 amino acids. CDR3 residues: CASSFTLGSSNEKLFF. The DNA for the CDR3 is TGTGCCAGCAGCTTTACACTGGGTTCATCTAATGAAAAACTGTTTTTT.

This clonotype was recorded at least ten times. The rearrangement links TRBV20-1 to TRBJ1-1; D unclear. In germline, CDR1 is DFQATT, CDR2 SNEGSKA (reference sequence). This CDR3 region has 12 residues. V dropped 2 bases and J dropped 1 base, with 5 bases sitting between them. CDR3 sequence (DNA): TGCAGTGCTAGAAAAACGAACACTGAAGCTTTCTTT. Its protein is CSARKTNTEAFF.

This clonotype was recorded at least ten times. V usage is TRBV29-1 and J usage is TRBJ2-7; possibly TRBD1 or TRBD2 for D (6 bases each). Germline-derived CDR1 and CDR2 are SQVTM and ANQGSEA. The length of the CDR3 is 12 residues. Trimming pared 4 bases from V and 5 bases from J, leaving 12 bases between. The CDR3 DNA reads as TGCAGCGTTGGGCCGGGGGCGAACGAGCAGTACTTC. Its protein is CSVGPGANEQYF.

Many counts were recorded for this clonotype. The rearrangement joins TRBV4-1 to TRBJ2-7, with a tentative D call TRBD1 (6 bases). The germline V and J ends were trimmed by 0 bases and 3 bases, with 15 bases remaining between them. The CDR3 runs to 16 residues. The germline V gene encodes CDR1 MGHRA and CDR2 YSYEKL. The CDR3 region is CASSQDLQGKIYEQYF. CDR3 nucleotides: TGCGCCAGCAGCCAAGATTTACAGGGCAAAATCTACGAGCAGTACTTC.

A note on this clonotype: With a much larger clone just one base away, this may be a read error. V gene TRBV10-3 combines with J gene TRBJ1-2, with a possible D match to TRBD1 (5 bases). Germline V lookup: CDR1 ENHRY, CDR2 SYGVKD. The CDR3 has 14 amino acids. Trimming cost V 6 bases and J 3 bases, with 14 bases left between them. The CDR3 DNA follows: TGTGCCATCAGACCCCGACAGACTCACTATGGCTACACCTTC. It yields the protein CAIRPRQTHYGYTF.

The V and J genes are TRBV29-1 and TRBJ1-2; a weak D match, TRBD1 (5 bases). This CDR3 has 12 residues. Germline CDR1 and CDR2: SQVTM and ANQGSEA. For the CDR3, the DNA is TGCAACGGTGACAGTTCCTTCTATGGCTACACCTTC. It translates to CNGDSSFYGYTF.

This sequence joins TRBV2 and TRBJ2-3; D not certain. Germline V lookup: CDR1 SNHLY, CDR2 FYNNEI. The CDR3 consists of 10 residues. Trimming took off 8 bases at V and 9 bases at J, with 9 bases between the two ends. Here the CDR3 DNA reads TGTGCCAGCGAGGCTGACACGCAGTATTTT. Amino acids: CASEADTQYF.